The 17 T cell receptor beta chains in this list originate from one sample, sequenced in a study of T cell repertoires in cytomegalovirus infection. One entry per CDR3 protein, called by TCRdb with MiXCR from the reads. Here the sample spans 570,000 or so distinct CDR3 sequences, around 40% being singletons. Their recognized antigens are unknown. The source was cultured PBMCs, collected from culture after CMV antigen stimulation. These receptors all stem from a human donor in good health (CMV status not recorded). Some clones in this sample may be carry-over from other donors' samples.

The chain carries TRBV18 and TRBJ2-5; maybe TRBD1 (5 bases). Per germline, CDR1 KGHSH and CDR2 LQKENI. The CDR3 sequence is 13 residues long. V lost 2 bases, J lost 5 bases, and 9 bases lay in between. The CDR3 bases are TGTGCCAGCTCACCAACAGGAGATGAGACCCAGTACTTC. The encoded protein is CASSPTGDETQYF.

This rearrangement joins TRBV18 to TRBJ1-4; 8 bases are a match to TRBD1. Germline values: CDR1 KGHSH, CDR2 LQKENI. V dropped 4 bases and J dropped 7; count of bases not matched to a gene: 8. The CDR3 has 15 amino acids. The CDR3 spells CASSRLRTGPEKLFF. The CDR3, as DNA: TGTGCCAGCTCACGCCTGAGGACAGGGCCTGAAAAACTGTTTTTT. Full variable domain (remainder filled in from reference TRBV18 and TRBJ1-4): NAGVMQNPRHLVRRRGQEARLRCSPMKGHSHVYWYRQLPEEGLKFMVYLQKENIIDESGMPKERFSAEFPKEGPSILRIQQVVRGDSAAYFCASSRLRTGPEKLFFGSGTQLSVL.

The J gene is TRBJ1-1, the V gene TRBV7-9; no clear D gene. There are 16 residues in the CDR3. V was shortened by 7 bases and J by 3 bases, with 21 bases between the two germline ends. Germline CDR1 reads SEHNR; CDR2 reads FQNEAQ (reference sequence). CDR3 nucleotides: TGTGCCAGCATGCGCCGCGGCCTTAAACCATACACTGAAGCTTTCTTT. It yields the protein CASMRRGLKPYTEAFF.

This clonotype was detected a few times. The rearrangement joins TRBV14 to TRBJ2-3; 7 bases are shared with TRBD2. The V gene end was trimmed by 3 bases and the J gene end by 5 bases; junction bases not matched to a gene: 5. This CDR3 contains 14 residues. Germline lookup yields CDR1 SGHDN and CDR2 FVKESK. The CDR3 spells CASSQGDYQDTQYF. The CDR3 region has the DNA TGTGCCAGCAGCCAGGGGGACTACCAAGATACGCAGTATTTT. The complete variable domain, with remaining parts taken from reference TRBV14 and TRBJ2-3, reads EAGVTQFPSHSVIEKGQTVTLRCDPISGHDNLYWYRRVMGKEIKFLLHFVKESKQDESGMPNNRFLAERTGGTYSTLKVQPAELEDSGVYFCASSQGDYQDTQYFGPGTRLTVL.

The V and J genes are TRBV6-5 and TRBJ2-2; tentatively, D is TRBD1 (6 bases). The CDR3 covers 13 residues. Germline-derived CDR1 and CDR2 are MNHEY and SVGAGI. Trimming stripped 8 bases from V and 3 bases from J, with 10 bases between. The CDR3 region has the DNA TGTGCCAGCGGGGACATTGACACCGGGGAGCTGTTTTTT. Translated: CASGDIDTGELFF.

The count of this clonotype is one. The genes are TRBV27 and TRBJ2-2; D not certain. Per the germline V gene, CDR1 is MNHEY and CDR2 is SMNVEV (reference sequence). The CDR3 sequence is 16 residues long. The germline V and J ends were trimmed by 1 base and 0 bases, with 9 bases remaining between them. CDR3 nucleotides: TGTGCCAGCAGTTTATGGTTTAGCCCGAACACCGGGGAGCTGTTTTTT. It translates to CASSLWFSPNTGELFF.

The chain employs TRBV28 and TRBJ2-7; the D is unclear. V was cut by 4 bases and J by 2 bases, with 21 bases left in between. The germline V gene has CDR1 MDHEN and CDR2 SYDVKM. This CDR3 is built from 17 residues. The chain's CDR3 is CASSSPVGTLYPYEQYF. DNA of the CDR3: TGTGCCAGCAGTTCCCCCGTCGGTACACTTTACCCCTACGAGCAGTACTTC.

About this clonotype: An end of the junction differs from the germline gene, which may be a read error. V and J are TRBV6-2 or TRBV6-3 and TRBJ2-1; unclear D gene. CDR3 length: 18 amino acids. Germline lookup yields CDR1 MNHEY and CDR2 SVGEGT. CDR3 DNA sequence: TGTGCCAGCAGTTACAACGCCCTCGCCGAAAGCTCCTACAATGAGCAGATCTTC. Protein product: CASSYNALAESSYNEQIF.

This clonotype was observed once. The CDR3 spells CASSQRAGDYGYTF. DNA of the CDR3: TGTGCCAGCAGCCAAAGGGCAGGGGACTATGGCTACACCTTC. The gene calls are TRBV4-2 and TRBJ1-2, with D possibly being TRBD1 (6 bases). This CDR3 region has 14 residues. Germline-derived CDR1 and CDR2 are LGHNA and YNFKEQ. Trimming shortened V by 2 bases and J by 3 bases, and 10 bases separated the two germline ends.

The chain links TRBV6-8 to TRBJ2-1; TRBD1 or TRBD2 may be the D gene (6 bases each). This CDR3 has 16 amino acids. V lost 2 bases, J lost 7 bases, and 18 bases lay in between. The germline V gene has CDR1 MNHGY and CDR2 SAAAGT. The CDR3, as DNA: TGTGCCAGCAGTTACGCAGGGGACGGGAGAGGGAATGAGCAGTTCTTC. It codes for CASSYAGDGRGNEQFF.

This rearrangement joins TRBV27 to TRBJ1-6, with D possibly matching TRBD1 (5 bases). In germline, CDR1 is MNHEY, CDR2 SMNVEV (reference sequence). Trimming shortened V by 2 bases and J by 10 bases, and 12 bases separated the two germline ends. CDR3 length: 14 amino acids. DNA of the CDR3: TGTGCCAGCAGTTTACCCCATAGGACATCACCCCTCCACTTT. Translating gives CASSLPHRTSPLHF.

The gene calls are TRBV7-2 and TRBJ2-7; TRBD1 agrees at 7 bases. CDR3 size: 16 residues. The germline V gene encodes CDR1 SGHTA and CDR2 FQGNSA. Trimming at V came to 5 bases and at J to 3 bases, leaving 13 bases not matched to a gene. CDR3 sequence reads: CASSRDYRGFIYEQYF. The CDR3 region has the DNA TGTGCCAGCAGCCGAGACTACAGGGGTTTCATCTACGAGCAGTACTTC.

The V and J genes are TRBV10-3 and TRBJ2-1, with D unclear. Germline loops: CDR1 ENHRY, CDR2 SYGVKD. Between the trimmed V and J ends, which lost 0 bases and 5 bases, there was a span of 8 bases. The CDR3 has 14 amino acids. The CDR3 spells CAISESRLNNEQFF. The CDR3 nucleotides read TGTGCCATCAGTGAGTCCCGACTGAACAATGAGCAGTTCTTC.

In its sample, this clonotype was seen many times. The chain joins TRBV7-2 to TRBJ2-1; 9 positions match TRBD2. Unmatched junction bases numbered 4, after V lost 1 base and J lost 3 bases. This CDR3 has 16 residues. The germline CDR1 and CDR2 sequences are SGHTA and FQGNSA. This CDR3 is CASSLGLAGIYNEQFF. CDR3 nucleotides: TGTGCCAGCAGCTTAGGCCTAGCGGGAATCTACAATGAGCAGTTCTTC.

The rearrangement joins TRBV4-1 to TRBJ2-1; 10 nucleotides match TRBD2. The J segment lost 9 bases and the V segment lost 0 bases, leaving 8 bases of the junction unmatched. The CDR3 covers 16 residues. In germline, CDR1 is MGHRA, CDR2 YSYEKL. CDR3 nucleotides: TGCGCCAGCAGCCAAGATAGGCTAGCGGGGGATCCTGAGCAGTTCTTC. The encoded protein is CASSQDRLAGDPEQFF.

This rearrangement joins TRBV19 to TRBJ2-7, with 7 positions matching TRBD1. J lost 3 bases, V lost 10 bases, and 9 bases had no gene match. This CDR3 has 13 amino acids. Looked up from germline, CDR1 is LNHDA and CDR2 is SQIVND (reference sequence). The DNA of the CDR3 is TGTGCCACCAGGGGGACATCGCTCTACGAGCAGTACTTC. Its protein product is CATRGTSLYEQYF.

The chain combines TRBV6-1 with TRBJ2-5, with 12 positions matching TRBD1. The CDR3 runs to 20 residues. Per the germline V gene, CDR1 is MNHNS and CDR2 is SASEGT. V trimming: 6 bases; J trimming: 5 bases; junction bases outside the gene matches: 22. The DNA for the CDR3 is TGTGCCAGCAGGACTCGTCTTGGGACAGGGGGCCGGGACCCTTTGGAGACCCAGTACTTC. Amino acids: CASRTRLGTGGRDPLETQYF.